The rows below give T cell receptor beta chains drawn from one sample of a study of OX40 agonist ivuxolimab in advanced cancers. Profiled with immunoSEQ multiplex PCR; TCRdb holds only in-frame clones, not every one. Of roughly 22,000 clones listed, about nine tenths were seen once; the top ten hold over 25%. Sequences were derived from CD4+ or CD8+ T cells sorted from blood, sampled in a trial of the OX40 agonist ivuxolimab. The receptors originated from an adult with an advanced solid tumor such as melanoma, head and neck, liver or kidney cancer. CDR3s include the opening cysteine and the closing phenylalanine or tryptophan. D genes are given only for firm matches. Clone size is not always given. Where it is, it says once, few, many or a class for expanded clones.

DNA: TGCGCCAGCAGTGAGGACGGAAACACTGAAGCTTTCTTT
CDR3: CASSEDGNTEAFF
J: TRBJ1-1
V: TRBV10-1
D: NA
size: few

DNA: TGTGCCAGCAGCCCCTGGGACAGCCACTATGGCTACACCTTC
CDR3: CASSPWDSHYGYTF
J: TRBJ1-2
V: TRBV7-6
D: TRBD1
size: NA

DNA: TGTGCCAGCAGCTTAAAGGGACAGTTGGGGGGGACTGAAGCTTTCTTT
CDR3: CASSLKGQLGGTEAFF
J: TRBJ1-1
V: TRBV7-2
D: TRBD1
size: NA

DNA: TGTGCCTGGAGTGCCACTAGCGACCAAGAGACCCAGTACTTC
CDR3: CAWSATSDQETQYF
J: TRBJ2-5
V: TRBV30
D: TRBD2
size: NA

DNA: TGTGCCAGCAGCTTAGGGTCGAACACTGAAGCTTTCTTT
CDR3: CASSLGSNTEAFF
J: TRBJ1-1
V: TRBV7-6
D: NA
size: NA

DNA: TGTGCCAGCAGCTCTTCGAGGGAGCAGTTCTTC
CDR3: CASSSSREQFF
J: TRBJ2-1
V: TRBV7-6
D: NA
size: once

DNA: TGTGCCAGCAGCGCTTGGGGACAGGGTTACAATGAGCAGTTCTTC
CDR3: CASSAWGQGYNEQFF
J: TRBJ2-1
V: TRBV6-1
D: TRBD1
size: NA

DNA: TGTGCCAGCAGTTTAGGTTCGGGTTACGAGCAGTACTTC
CDR3: CASSLGSGYEQYF
J: TRBJ2-7
V: TRBV27
D: NA
size: once

DNA: TGTGCCAGCAGCCCGACTGAAGCTTTCTTT
CDR3: CASSPTEAFF
J: TRBJ1-1
V: TRBV7-2
D: NA
size: NA

DNA: TGTGCCAGCAGTTCTTATCAGATAAACACTGAAGCTTTCTTT
CDR3: CASSSYQINTEAFF
J: TRBJ1-1
V: TRBV28
D: NA
size: NA

DNA: TGTGCCAGCAGTGAAGCGCCCAAGGTTAATGGCTACACCTTC
CDR3: CASSEAPKVNGYTF
J: TRBJ1-2
V: TRBV2
D: NA
size: NA

DNA: TGTGCCAGCAGTCCCAGGGCCGTCTCTGGGGCCAACGTCCTGACTTTC
CDR3: CASSPRAVSGANVLTF
J: TRBJ2-6
V: TRBV28
D: NA
size: few

DNA: TGTGCCTCTCAGCCGCTCATGAACACTGAAGCTTTCTTT
CDR3: CASQPLMNTEAFF
J: TRBJ1-1
V: TRBV7-2
D: NA
size: once

DNA: TGTGCCACCAGCAGTACGAGGGCCGGGCAGCCCCAGCATTTT
CDR3: CATSSTRAGQPQHF
J: TRBJ1-5
V: TRBV15
D: NA
size: NA